These T cell receptor beta chains were read from a single sample in a study of T cell repertoires in cytomegalovirus infection. Antigens for these TCRs are unknown. TCRdb ran MiXCR on the reads and lists one entry per CDR3 protein. The sample records over 120,000 distinct CDR3 sequences, 32% being singletons. Sequenced material: CD8+ T cells from cultured PBMCs, taken from culture after CMV antigen stimulation. The receptors shown here come from a human donor in good health (CMV status not recorded). Some clones in this sample may be carry-over from other donors' samples. Each CDR3 is given without its conserved first and last residue. The order of the fields is CDR3 protein, D gene, V gene, CDR3 length, J gene. A D gene is named only where the DNA matches it firmly.

CDR3aa: ASSLTPGVNSPLH; d_gene: -; v_gene: TRBV7-2; len: 13; j_gene: TRBJ1-6
CDR3aa: ASSFFQGEPNTGELF; d_gene: -; v_gene: TRBV11-2; len: 15; j_gene: TRBJ2-2
CDR3aa: ALLQGDTEAF; d_gene: TRBD1; v_gene: TRBV30; len: 10; j_gene: TRBJ1-1
CDR3aa: ASRHSNTEAF; d_gene: -; v_gene: TRBV12-3/TRBV12-4; len: 10; j_gene: TRBJ1-1
CDR3aa: ASSLSQGHGYT; d_gene: TRBD1; v_gene: TRBV12-3/TRBV12-4; len: 11; j_gene: TRBJ1-2
CDR3aa: ASSYTIGTGGDGYT; d_gene: TRBD1; v_gene: TRBV6-5; len: 14; j_gene: TRBJ1-2
CDR3aa: ASSSRRLDRGLGNTIY; d_gene: TRBD1; v_gene: TRBV12-3/TRBV12-4; len: 16; j_gene: TRBJ1-3
CDR3aa: SVEDQGQTGDGNTIY; d_gene: TRBD1; v_gene: TRBV29-1; len: 15; j_gene: TRBJ1-3
CDR3aa: ASTPIVAGYNEQF; d_gene: -; v_gene: TRBV4-3; len: 13; j_gene: TRBJ2-1
CDR3aa: ATSARGTSDNEQF; d_gene: -; v_gene: TRBV24-1; len: 13; j_gene: TRBJ2-1
CDR3aa: ASSFRGGETQY; d_gene: -; v_gene: TRBV12-3/TRBV12-4; len: 11; j_gene: TRBJ2-5
CDR3aa: ASSFLSHAVGTEAF; d_gene: -; v_gene: TRBV11-2; len: 14; j_gene: TRBJ1-1
CDR3aa: ATSDSRTGTYEQY; d_gene: -; v_gene: TRBV24-1; len: 13; j_gene: TRBJ2-7
CDR3aa: ASSLASGTGAYNEQF; d_gene: TRBD1; v_gene: TRBV11-1; len: 15; j_gene: TRBJ2-1
CDR3aa: ASSLSSGGLGELF; d_gene: TRBD1; v_gene: TRBV27; len: 13; j_gene: TRBJ2-2
CDR3aa: ASSPWGGNGYT; d_gene: -; v_gene: TRBV12-3/TRBV12-4; len: 11; j_gene: TRBJ1-2
CDR3aa: ASSLSGPRTEAF; d_gene: -; v_gene: TRBV27; len: 12; j_gene: TRBJ1-1
CDR3aa: ASSFGLTDYNEQF; d_gene: -; v_gene: TRBV28; len: 13; j_gene: TRBJ2-1
CDR3aa: ASSFSGSGSPLH; d_gene: -; v_gene: TRBV11-3; len: 12; j_gene: TRBJ1-6
CDR3aa: ASSLRATYEQY; d_gene: -; v_gene: TRBV28; len: 11; j_gene: TRBJ2-7
CDR3aa: ATGLAGGLHNEQF; d_gene: TRBD2; v_gene: TRBV2; len: 13; j_gene: TRBJ2-1
CDR3aa: ASSMGTENTEAF; d_gene: TRBD1; v_gene: TRBV19; len: 12; j_gene: TRBJ1-1
CDR3aa: SARGPGDNSYEQY; d_gene: -; v_gene: TRBV20-1; len: 13; j_gene: TRBJ2-7
CDR3aa: ATSDSDAAAQPQH; d_gene: -; v_gene: TRBV24-1; len: 13; j_gene: TRBJ1-5
CDR3aa: ASSLKGRPNTDTQY; d_gene: -; v_gene: TRBV18; len: 14; j_gene: TRBJ2-3
CDR3aa: ASSGTSGGGDIQY; d_gene: TRBD2; v_gene: TRBV7-8; len: 13; j_gene: TRBJ2-4
CDR3aa: ATSGYSGGAYETQY; d_gene: TRBD2; v_gene: TRBV15; len: 14; j_gene: TRBJ2-5